The clone carrying this T cell receptor beta chain is a singleton in its sample. The table came from immunoSEQ multiplex PCR; TCRdb's copy has only in-frame clones and leaves some out. Of 110,000 or so clones in the sample, approximately 91% are singletons; the top ten hold nearly 4.5%. Trimming cost V 3 bases and J 6 bases; bases outside gene matches: 6. Germline V gene sequence: CDR1 KGHSH, CDR2 LQKENI. The CDR3 is made up of 15 amino acids. This specimen belongs to a study of cytomegalovirus exposure and HLA in healthy donors. The sequenced sample consisted of PBMCs. V is TRBV18 and J is TRBJ2-1; 9 bases are a match to TRBD2. This clonotype was obtained from a man younger than 35 in good health and CMV-seropositive. CDR3 sequence: CASSPQSTSGNEQFF. CDR3 bases: TGTGCCAGCTCACCCCAATCGACTAGCGGCAATGAGCAGTTCTTC.